The subject of this entry is one T cell receptor beta chain. Its specificity is not known. The authors divided CD4+ cells into CD45RA+ naive and CD45RA-negative memory subsets. These data are taken from a study of shared clonotypes between healthy human individuals. Study-level points and caveats: Compared with clonotypes that all four donors shared, non-shared clonotypes had lower generation probabilities.

Germline values: CDR1 SGHRS, CDR2 YFSETQ. The CDR3 contains 13 residues. The V and J ends lost 3 bases and 6 bases respectively, with 11 bases between them. Some clones are missing from TCRdb's copy, which holds only in-frame ones; the method was immunoSEQ multiplex PCR. The top ten clones hold 10% of a sample with a few hundred thousand clones, 74% of them seen once. The sequenced sample was memory CD4+ T cells sorted from blood. Subset reported: CD45RA-negative fraction. This receptor was obtained from a man aged 30-40 years in good health. The rearrangement links TRBV5-1 to TRBJ2-3; D unresolved. The CDR3 here is CASSSGTSDTQYF. The CDR3 bases are TGCGCCAGCAGCTCCGGTACTTCCGATACGCAGTATTTT.